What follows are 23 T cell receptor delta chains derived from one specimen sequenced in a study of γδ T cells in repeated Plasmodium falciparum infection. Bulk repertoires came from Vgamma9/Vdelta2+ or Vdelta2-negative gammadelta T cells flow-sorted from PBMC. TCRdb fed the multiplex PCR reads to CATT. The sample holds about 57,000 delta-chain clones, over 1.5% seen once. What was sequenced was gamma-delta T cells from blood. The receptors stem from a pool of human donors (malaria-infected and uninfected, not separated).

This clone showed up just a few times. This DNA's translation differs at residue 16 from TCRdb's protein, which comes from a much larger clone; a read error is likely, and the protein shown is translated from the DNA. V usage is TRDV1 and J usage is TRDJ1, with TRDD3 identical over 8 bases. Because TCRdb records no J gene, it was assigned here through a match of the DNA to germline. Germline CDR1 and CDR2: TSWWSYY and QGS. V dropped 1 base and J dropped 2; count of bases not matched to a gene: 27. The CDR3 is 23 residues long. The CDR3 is CALGERPRATLGGHTYPTDKLIF. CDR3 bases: TGTGCTCTTGGGGAACGTCCGAGGGCTACACTGGGGGGACACACCTACCCAACCGATAAACTCATCTTT.

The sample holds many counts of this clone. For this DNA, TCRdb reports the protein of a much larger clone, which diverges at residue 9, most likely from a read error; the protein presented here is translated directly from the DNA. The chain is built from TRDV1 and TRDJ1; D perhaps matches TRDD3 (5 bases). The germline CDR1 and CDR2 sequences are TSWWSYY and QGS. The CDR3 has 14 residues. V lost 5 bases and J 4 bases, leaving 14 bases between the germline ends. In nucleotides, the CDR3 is TGTGCTCTTGGGATCCTGGGTTGCATCGATAAACTCATCTTT. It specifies CALGILGCIDKLIF.

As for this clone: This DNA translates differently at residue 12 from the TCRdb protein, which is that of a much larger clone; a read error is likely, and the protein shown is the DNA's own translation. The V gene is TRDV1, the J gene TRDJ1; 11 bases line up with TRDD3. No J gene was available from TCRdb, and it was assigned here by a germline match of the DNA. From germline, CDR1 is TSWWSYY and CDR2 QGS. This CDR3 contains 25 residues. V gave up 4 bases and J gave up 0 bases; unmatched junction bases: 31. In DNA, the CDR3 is TGTGCTCTTGGGGCCCCGCGTCGAGAACATTCCCACCAACTGGGGGATAACTCGTACACCGATAAACTCATCTTT. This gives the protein CALGAPRREHSHQLGDNSYTDKLIF.

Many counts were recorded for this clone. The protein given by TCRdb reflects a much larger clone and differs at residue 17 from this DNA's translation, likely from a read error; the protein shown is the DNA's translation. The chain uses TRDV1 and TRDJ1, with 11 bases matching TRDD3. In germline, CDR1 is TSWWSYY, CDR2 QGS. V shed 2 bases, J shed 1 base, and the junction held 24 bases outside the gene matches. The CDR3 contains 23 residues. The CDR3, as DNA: TGTGCTCTTGGGGAATTAGAAGGACCCGTGAACGTACTGGGGGATAAAGGCACCGATAAACTCATCTTT. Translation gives CALGELEGPVNVLGDKGTDKLIF.

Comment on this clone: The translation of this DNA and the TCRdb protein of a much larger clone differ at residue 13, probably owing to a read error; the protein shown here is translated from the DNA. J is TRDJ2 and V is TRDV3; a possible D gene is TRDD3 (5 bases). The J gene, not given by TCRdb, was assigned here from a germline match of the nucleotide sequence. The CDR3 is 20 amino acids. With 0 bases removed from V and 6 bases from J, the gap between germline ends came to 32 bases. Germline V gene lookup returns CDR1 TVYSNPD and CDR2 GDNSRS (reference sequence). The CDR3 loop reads CAFSYPFSRGRGVHSAQLFF. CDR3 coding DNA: TGTGCCTTTAGCTATCCCTTTTCGCGAGGACGGGGGGTGCATTCAGCACAACTCTTCTTT. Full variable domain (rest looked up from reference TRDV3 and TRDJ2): CDKVTQSSPDQTVASGSEVVLLCTYDTVYSNPDLFWYRIRPDYSFQFVFYGDNSRSEGADFTQGRFSVKHILTQKAFHLVISPVRTEDSATYYCAFSYPFSRGRGVHSAQLFFGKGTQLIVEP.

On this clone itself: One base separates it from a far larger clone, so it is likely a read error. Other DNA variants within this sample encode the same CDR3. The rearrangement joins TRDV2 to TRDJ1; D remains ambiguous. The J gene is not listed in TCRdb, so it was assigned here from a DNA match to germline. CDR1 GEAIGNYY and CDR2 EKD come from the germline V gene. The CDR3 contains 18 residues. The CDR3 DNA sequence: TGTGCCTGTGACCCTAAATCAAATCCCCCTGTGTACACTGATAAACTCATCTTT. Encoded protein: CACDPKSNPPVYTDKLIF.

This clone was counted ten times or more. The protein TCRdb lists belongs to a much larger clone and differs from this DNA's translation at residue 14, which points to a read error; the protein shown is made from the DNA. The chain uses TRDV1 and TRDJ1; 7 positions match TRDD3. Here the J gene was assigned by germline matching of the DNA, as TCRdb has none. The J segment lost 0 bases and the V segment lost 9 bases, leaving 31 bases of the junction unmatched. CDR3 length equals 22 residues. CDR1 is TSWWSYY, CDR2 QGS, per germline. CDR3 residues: CALFLRSLTGARIFVHTDKLIF. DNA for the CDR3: TGTGCTCTCTTTCTACGCTCCCTTACTGGGGCCCGAATCTTCGTTCACACCGATAAACTCATCTTT.

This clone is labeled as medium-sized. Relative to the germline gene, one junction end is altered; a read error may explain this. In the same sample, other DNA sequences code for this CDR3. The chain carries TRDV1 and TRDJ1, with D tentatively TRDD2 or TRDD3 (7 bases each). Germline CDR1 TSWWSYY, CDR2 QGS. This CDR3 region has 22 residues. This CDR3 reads CALGEWHFLPLGDRGYTYKLIF. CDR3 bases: TGTGCTCTTGGGGAATGGCATTTCCTACCTCTTGGGGATAGGGGCTACACCTATAAACTCATCTTT.

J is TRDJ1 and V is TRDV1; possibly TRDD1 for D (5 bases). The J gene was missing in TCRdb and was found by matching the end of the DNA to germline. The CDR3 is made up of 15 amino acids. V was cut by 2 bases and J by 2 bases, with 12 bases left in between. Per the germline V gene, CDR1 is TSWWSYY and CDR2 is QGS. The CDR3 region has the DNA TGTGCTCTTGGGGAAGAAATCTCTCTTACCGATAAACTCATCTTT. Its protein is CALGEEISLTDKLIF.

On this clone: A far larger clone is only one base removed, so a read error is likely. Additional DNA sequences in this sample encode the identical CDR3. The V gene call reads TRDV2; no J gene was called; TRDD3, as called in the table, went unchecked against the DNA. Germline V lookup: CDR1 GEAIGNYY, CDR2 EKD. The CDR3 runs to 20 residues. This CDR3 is CACDTYWGIFFPPYTDKLIF. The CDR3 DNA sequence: TGTGCCTGTGACACGTACTGGGGGATCTTCTTCCCTCCGTACACCGATAAACTTATCTTT.

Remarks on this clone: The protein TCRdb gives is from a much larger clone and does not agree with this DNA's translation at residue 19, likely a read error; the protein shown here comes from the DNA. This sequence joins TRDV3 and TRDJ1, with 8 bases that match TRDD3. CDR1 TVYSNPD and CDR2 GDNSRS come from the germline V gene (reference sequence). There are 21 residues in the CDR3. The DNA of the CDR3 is TGTGCCTCTGCAAAGGGGGCGTACTGGGGGGCCTCTCGCCCCCTCAAGGATAAACGCATCTTT. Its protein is CASAKGAYWGASRPLKDKRIF.

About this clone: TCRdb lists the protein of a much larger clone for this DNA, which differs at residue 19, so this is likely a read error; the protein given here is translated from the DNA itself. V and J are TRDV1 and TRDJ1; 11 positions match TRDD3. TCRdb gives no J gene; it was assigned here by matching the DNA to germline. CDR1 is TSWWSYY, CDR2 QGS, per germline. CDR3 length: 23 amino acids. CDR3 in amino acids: CALGELFPTRTLNWGIDTGKLIF. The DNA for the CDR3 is TGTGCTCTTGGGGAACTCTTTCCTACGAGGACCCTAAACTGGGGGATAGACACCGGTAAACTCATCTTT.

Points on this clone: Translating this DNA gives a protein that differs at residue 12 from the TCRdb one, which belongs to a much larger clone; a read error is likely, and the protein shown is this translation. Here the CDR3 DNA reads TGTGCCTTTACACCGGAGGGAGCTACGTACACCAATAAACTCATCTTT. Translating gives CAFTPEGATYTNKLIF. The V and J genes are TRDV3 and TRDJ1; no reliable D call. Germline V gene data show CDR1 as TVYSNPD and CDR2 as GDNSRS (reference sequence). The CDR3 is made up of 16 amino acids.

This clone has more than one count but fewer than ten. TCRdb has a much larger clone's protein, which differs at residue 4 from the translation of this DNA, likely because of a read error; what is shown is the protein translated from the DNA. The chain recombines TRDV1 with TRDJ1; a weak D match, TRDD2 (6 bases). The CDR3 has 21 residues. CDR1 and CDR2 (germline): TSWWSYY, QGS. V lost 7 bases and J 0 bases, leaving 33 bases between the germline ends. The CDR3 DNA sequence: TGTGCTCTTGTGGTTCAAGGGTGGCTCCTACTTCGTACTTCGTACACCGATAAACTCATCTTT. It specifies CALVVQGWLLLRTSYTDKLIF.

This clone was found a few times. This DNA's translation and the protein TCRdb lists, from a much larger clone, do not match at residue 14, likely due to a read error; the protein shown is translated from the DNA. In DNA, the CDR3 is TGTGCTTATAGTAGCTTTTCGACCTTCCTCCAATACCCGTTCTGGGGGATCCGAGCCACCGATAAACTCATCTTT. This sequence encodes CAYSSFSTFLQYPFWGIRATDKLIF. The chain carries TRAV38-2/DV8 and TRDJ1, with 9 nucleotides matching TRDD3. This CDR3 is 25 amino acids long. The V segment lost 5 bases and the J segment 1 base; nucleotides outside the gene matches: 36. CDR1 TSESDYY and CDR2 QEAYKQQN come from the germline V gene.

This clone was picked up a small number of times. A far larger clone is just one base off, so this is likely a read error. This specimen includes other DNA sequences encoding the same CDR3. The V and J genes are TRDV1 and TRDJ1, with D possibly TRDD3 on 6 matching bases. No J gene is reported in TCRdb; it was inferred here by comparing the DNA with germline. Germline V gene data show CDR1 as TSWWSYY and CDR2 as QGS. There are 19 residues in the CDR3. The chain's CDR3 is CALGEPFPLILGRTDKLIF. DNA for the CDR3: TGTGCCCTTGGGGAACCTTTTCCCCTCATACTGGGTCGGACCGATAAACTCATCTTT.

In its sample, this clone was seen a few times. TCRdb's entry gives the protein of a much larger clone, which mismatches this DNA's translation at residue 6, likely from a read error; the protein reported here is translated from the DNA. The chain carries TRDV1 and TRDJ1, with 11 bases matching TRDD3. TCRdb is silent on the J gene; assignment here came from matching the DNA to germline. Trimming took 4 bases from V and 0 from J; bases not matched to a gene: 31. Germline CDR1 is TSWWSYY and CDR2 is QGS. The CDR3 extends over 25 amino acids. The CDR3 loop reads CALGALRREHSYQLGDNSYTDKLIF. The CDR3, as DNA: TGTGCTCTTGGGGCCCTGCGTCGAGAACATTCCTACCAACTGGGGGATAACTCGTACACCGATAAACTCATCTTT.

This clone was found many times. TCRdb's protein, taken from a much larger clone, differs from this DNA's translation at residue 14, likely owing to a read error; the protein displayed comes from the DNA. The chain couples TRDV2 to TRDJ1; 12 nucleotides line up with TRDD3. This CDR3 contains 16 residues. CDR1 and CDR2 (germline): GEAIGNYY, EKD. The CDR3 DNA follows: TGTGCCTGGGGATTCTCGTACTGGGGGATACTCGATAAACCCATCTTT. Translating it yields CAWGFSYWGILDKPIF.

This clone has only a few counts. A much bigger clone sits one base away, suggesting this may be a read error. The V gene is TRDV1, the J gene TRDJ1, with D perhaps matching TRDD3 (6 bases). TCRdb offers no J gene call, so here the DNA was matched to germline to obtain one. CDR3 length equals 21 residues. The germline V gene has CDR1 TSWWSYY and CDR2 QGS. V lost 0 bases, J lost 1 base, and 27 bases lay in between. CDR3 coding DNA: TGTGCTCTTGGGGAACTGGGGATCCCCCACGGAGGTCGAAAAGGCACCGATAAACTCATCTTT. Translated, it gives CALGELGIPHGGRKGTDKLIF.

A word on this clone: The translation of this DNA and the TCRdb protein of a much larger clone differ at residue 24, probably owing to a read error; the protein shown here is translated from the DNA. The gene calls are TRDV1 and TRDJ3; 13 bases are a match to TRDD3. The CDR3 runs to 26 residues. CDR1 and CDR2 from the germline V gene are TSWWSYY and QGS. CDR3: CALGEQGGSTGGYEVFSSWDTRQTFF. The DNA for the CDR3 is TGTGCTCTTGGGGAACAGGGGGGGAGTACTGGGGGATACGAAGTATTTTCCTCCTGGGACACCCGACAGACGTTTTTC.

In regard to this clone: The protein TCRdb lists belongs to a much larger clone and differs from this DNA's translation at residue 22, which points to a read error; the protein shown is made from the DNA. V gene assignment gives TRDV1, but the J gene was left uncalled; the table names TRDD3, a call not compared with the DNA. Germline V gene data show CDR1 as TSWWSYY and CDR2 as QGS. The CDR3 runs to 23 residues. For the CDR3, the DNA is TGTGCTCTTGGGGAATTAGAAGGACCCGTGAACGTACTGGGGGATAAAGACACCGATAAACTCACCTTT. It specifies CALGELEGPVNVLGDKDTDKLTF.

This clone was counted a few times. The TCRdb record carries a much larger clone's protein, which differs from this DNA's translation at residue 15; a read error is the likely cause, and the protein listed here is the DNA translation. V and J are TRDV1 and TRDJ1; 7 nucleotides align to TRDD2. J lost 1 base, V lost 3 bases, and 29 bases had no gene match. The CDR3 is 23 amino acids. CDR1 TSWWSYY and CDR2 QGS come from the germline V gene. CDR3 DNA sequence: TGTGCTCTTGGGGACCCGTCCTTCCTCCAATACCCTCCTCATTATGGGGTCACCGATAAACTCATCTTT. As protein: CALGDPSFLQYPPHYGVTDKLIF.

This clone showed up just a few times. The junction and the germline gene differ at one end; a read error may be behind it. CDR3 sequence: CAFQWAYWGIITDKLTF. CDR3 nucleotides: TGTGCCTTCCAATGGGCGTACTGGGGGATAATAACCGATAAACTCACCTTT. The J gene is TRDJ1, the V gene TRDV3; 11 nucleotides match TRDD3. Per germline, CDR1 TVYSNPD and CDR2 GDNSRS (reference sequence). CDR3 size: 17 residues.